The 25 T cell receptor beta chains reported below all come from one sample, sequenced in a study of CD8 T cells in Susac syndrome. RNA amounts of roughly 0.5 to 1 ug underwent reverse transcription with random hexamers. Using its own MiXCR run on the immunoSEQ multiplex PCR reads, TCRdb lists one record per CDR3 protein. This table has under 250,000 distinct CDR3 sequences, roughly 95% appearing once. Sequencing was performed on CD4+ T cells from PBMCs. The source is a human donor with multiple sclerosis.

V and J are TRBV10-3 and TRBJ2-7, with TRBD2 identical over 7 bases. Germline loops: CDR1 ENHRY, CDR2 SYGVKD. The length of the CDR3 is 16 residues. The trim removed 2 bases at V and 2 bases at J, leaving 9 bases unmatched. In nucleotides, the CDR3 is TGTGCCATCAGTGAGGGGTGGGGCGGGGGAGCCTACGAGCAGTACGTC. The encoded protein is CAISEGWGGGAYEQYV.

This chain's CDR3 is CASSSTSGMGEQYV. The DNA of the CDR3 is TGCGCCAGCAGCTCGACTAGCGGGATGGGGGAGCAGTACGTC. This chain links TRBV5-1 with TRBJ2-7; 11 nucleotides match TRBD2. The CDR3 covers 14 residues. The V gene's germline CDR1 is SGHRS and CDR2 YFSETQ. V trimming: 3 bases; J trimming: 7 bases; junction bases outside the gene matches: 6.

This chain links TRBV6-2 or TRBV6-3 with TRBJ2-7; TRBD1 is a possible D gene (6 bases). V shed 0 bases and J shed 2 bases, with 14 bases lying between them. This CDR3 spans 16 amino acids. Germline V lookup: CDR1 MNHEY, CDR2 SVGEGT. This CDR3 reads CASSYSGTTRAYEQYV. DNA for the CDR3: TGTGCCAGCAGTTACTCAGGGACAACCAGGGCCTACGAGCAGTACGTC.

V is TRBV10-3 and J is TRBJ2-1; 13 positions agree with TRBD2. Germline lookup yields CDR1 ENHRY and CDR2 SYGVKD. V shed 9 bases, J shed 8 bases, and the junction held 7 bases outside the gene matches. This CDR3 region has 14 residues. Written as DNA, the CDR3 is TGTGCCATAGGGACTAGCGGGGTAGTAGATGAGCAGTTCTTC. This gives the protein CAIGTSGVVDEQFF.

V gene TRBV12-3 or TRBV12-4 combines with J gene TRBJ1-1; unclear D gene. V was pared by 7 bases and J by 6 bases, with 15 bases between. The CDR3 consists of 13 residues. The CDR3: CASTTDWGAEAFF. As DNA, the CDR3 is TGTGCCAGCACCACCGATTGGGGTGCTGAAGCTTTCTTT.

The gene calls are TRBV7-2 and TRBJ2-7; D is perhaps TRBD2 (6 bases). This CDR3 spans 15 amino acids. Trimming shortened V by 5 bases and J by 2 bases, and 16 bases separated the two germline ends. The germline V gene has CDR1 SGHTA and CDR2 FQGNSA. The CDR3, as DNA: TGTGCCAGCAGCCCCCAAGGACTACCCACCTACGAGCAGTACTTC. Amino acid sequence: CASSPQGLPTYEQYF.

The CDR3 protein is CSVDVNVYNEQFF. The CDR3 region has the DNA TGCAGCGTTGACGTTAACGTCTACAATGAGCAGTTCTTC. V is TRBV29-1 and J is TRBJ2-1; no clear D gene. Trimming pared 3 bases from V and 3 bases from J, leaving 9 bases between. CDR1 is SQVTM and CDR2 is ANQGSEA in the germline V gene. This CDR3 contains 13 residues.

The gene calls are TRBV27 and TRBJ1-2; TRBD1 matches 7 bases. The CDR3 totals 15 residues. Germline V lookup: CDR1 MNHEY, CDR2 SMNVEV (reference sequence). Losses at the gene ends were 2 bases for V and 6 bases for J; bases not matched to a gene: 9. The CDR3 sequence is CASSLGTQGVHGYTF. CDR3 bases: TGTGCCAGCAGTTTAGGGACCCAGGGGGTGCATGGCTACACCTTC.

J is TRBJ1-1 and V is TRBV10-2; TRBD1 is a possible D gene (5 bases). This CDR3 contains 13 residues. V was clipped by 7 bases and J by 3 bases, with 12 bases between them. Per germline, CDR1 WSHSY and CDR2 SAAADI. CDR3 DNA: TGCGCCAGCAAACGGCTCAGGGACACTGAAGCTTTCTTT. This encodes CASKRLRDTEAFF.

This clonotype was counted between two and nine times. The rearrangement uses TRBV29-1 and TRBJ2-3, with D possibly being TRBD1 (5 bases). Germline V gene sequence: CDR1 SQVTM, CDR2 ANQGSEA. V lost 3 bases to trimming and J lost 3 bases, with 10 bases between them. CDR3 length: 13 residues. The CDR3 DNA follows: TGCAGCGTTGACCAGGGTGGGACAGATACGCAGTATTTT. It codes for CSVDQGGTDTQYF.

The chain has TRBV29-1 and TRBJ2-5; 7 nucleotides align to TRBD1. Germline trimming cut 4 bases from V and 4 bases from J; bases unmatched to any gene: 12. The CDR3 length is 15 residues. Germline V CDR1 and CDR2: SQVTM, ANQGSEA. CDR3 sequence reads: CSVAGTAIGVETQYF. CDR3 nucleotides: TGCAGCGTTGCCGGGACAGCGATTGGGGTAGAGACCCAGTACTTC.

The chain recombines TRBV30 with TRBJ1-5; 8 nucleotides agree with TRBD1. Germline CDR1 and CDR2: GTSNPN and SVGIG (reference sequence). J was trimmed by 5 bases and V by 7 bases; bases with no gene match: 10. The length of the CDR3 is 14 residues. CDR3 sequence: CASTAGTGDQPQHF. The CDR3 DNA sequence: TGTGCCTCTACCGCCGGGACAGGCGATCAGCCCCAGCATTTT.

The V gene is TRBV7-2, the J gene TRBJ2-1; the D is unclear. V lost 1 base to trimming and J lost 6 bases, with 13 bases between them. The CDR3 is 15 amino acids. Germline V CDR1 and CDR2: SGHTA, FQGNSA. The CDR3 region is CASSLVGPTFNEQFF. DNA for the CDR3: TGTGCCAGCAGCTTAGTTGGACCGACCTTCAATGAGCAGTTCTTC.

The rearrangement links TRBV5-6 to TRBJ1-2; no clear D gene. V lost 2 bases and J lost 4, with 12 bases in between. Germline CDR1 reads SGHDT; CDR2 reads YYEEEE. The CDR3 length is 14 residues. CDR3 region: CASSLTGRSYGYTF. DNA for the CDR3: TGTGCCAGCAGCTTAACCGGGCGGAGCTATGGCTACACCTTC. Using reference TRBV5-6 and TRBJ1-2 for the parts outside the CDR3, the full variable domain is DAGVTQSPTHLIKTRGQQVTLRCSPKSGHDTVSWYQQALGQGPQFIFQYYEEEERQRGNFPDRFSGHQFPNYSSELNVNALLLGDSALYLCASSLTGRSYGYTFGSGTRLTVV.

The gene calls are TRBV14 and TRBJ2-3; 13 bases align to TRBD2. The germline V gene has CDR1 SGHDN and CDR2 FVKESK. V gave up 4 bases and J gave up 7 bases; unmatched junction bases: 2. The CDR3 is 14 amino acids. The CDR3 is CASSRTSGSHTQYF. The DNA for the CDR3 is TGTGCCAGCAGCCGGACTAGCGGGAGCCATACGCAGTATTTT.

This clonotype came up once. This chain uses TRBV10-2 with TRBJ2-5; D is unclear. The CDR3 has 13 residues. The germline gives CDR1 WSHSY, CDR2 SAAADI. V lost 3 bases to trimming and J lost 1 base, with 6 bases between them. The CDR3 region has the DNA TGCGCCAGCAGTGATTGGGCCCAAGAGACCCAGTACTTC. Amino acids: CASSDWAQETQYF.

V gene TRBV6-2 or TRBV6-3 combines with J gene TRBJ1-1; D unclear. The CDR3 is made up of 13 amino acids. Per germline, CDR1 MNHEY and CDR2 SVGEGT. V lost 1 base to trimming and J lost 2 bases, with 5 bases between them. This chain's CDR3 is CASSYFYNTEAFF. CDR3 nucleotides: TGTGCCAGCAGTTACTTTTATAACACTGAAGCTTTCTTT.

CDR3 sequence: CASSTHRGSSGNTIYF. The CDR3, as DNA: TGTGCCAGCAGCACGCACAGGGGCAGCTCTGGAAACACCATATATTTT. This chain connects TRBV11-3 to TRBJ1-3; 7 bases line up with TRBD1. The CDR3 sequence is 16 residues long. Germline V gene lookup returns CDR1 SGHNT and CDR2 YENEEA. V gave up 5 bases and J gave up 0 bases; unmatched junction bases: 7.

The genes are TRBV4-2 and TRBJ2-1, with D tentatively TRBD1 (5 bases). Trimming left V 5 bases short and J 8 bases short, with 19 bases between. From germline, CDR1 is LGHNA and CDR2 YNFKEQ. CDR3 size: 15 residues. The CDR3: CASSEIPAGIHEQFF. In nucleotides, the CDR3 is TGTGCCAGCAGCGAAATTCCTGCAGGGATCCATGAGCAGTTCTTC.

The chain links TRBV11-2 to TRBJ2-2, with TRBD2 matching 7 bases. V lost 5 bases and J lost 3; bases outside the gene matches: 12. The CDR3 has 17 residues. The germline V gene encodes CDR1 SGHAT and CDR2 FQNNGV. CDR3 amino acids: CASSIGEWGRDTGELFF. The CDR3 nucleotides read TGTGCCAGCAGCATCGGGGAGTGGGGGAGGGACACCGGGGAGCTGTTTTTT.

The V and J genes are TRBV6-6 and TRBJ2-7, with D hard to call. This CDR3 has 14 residues. Germline V gene sequence: CDR1 MNHNY, CDR2 SVGAGI (reference sequence). V lost 6 bases, J lost 6 bases, and 18 bases lay in between. The CDR3 coding sequence is TGTGCCAGCAGCCCGAGAGTCGTGGGCTCCGAGCAGTACTTC. This translates into CASSPRVVGSEQYF.

Only one count was recorded for this clonotype. The chain couples TRBV10-3 to TRBJ2-5; 7 bases are a match to TRBD2. V gave up 10 bases and J gave up 5 bases; unmatched junction bases: 4. CDR3 length equals 11 residues. Germline CDR1 reads ENHRY; CDR2 reads SYGVKD. CDR3 bases: TGTGCCACGACTAGCCGTGAGACCCAGTACTTC. It translates to CATTSRETQYF.

The rearrangement joins TRBV10-3 to TRBJ1-6; possibly TRBD1 for D (6 bases). The germline V gene encodes CDR1 ENHRY and CDR2 SYGVKD. The CDR3 is made up of 15 amino acids. V was cut by 4 bases and J by 13 bases, with 20 bases left in between. The CDR3 DNA sequence: TGTGCCATCAGTGCCGACATCCTAAGGGGGGAGCCCCTCCACTTT. Amino acid sequence: CAISADILRGEPLHF.

The chain is built from TRBV7-8 and TRBJ1-5, with 7 bases aligning to TRBD1. The CDR3 spans 14 residues. The junction had 8 bases not matched to a gene; V was cut back by 5 bases and J by 7 bases. The germline gives CDR1 SGHVS, CDR2 FQNEAQ. The CDR3 DNA reads TGTGCCAGCAGCCGTAATACAGGGGTGCAGCCCCAGCATTTT. Its translation: CASSRNTGVQPQHF. Full variable domain (remainder filled in from reference TRBV7-8 and TRBJ1-5): GAGVSQSPRYKVAKRGQDVALRCDPISGHVSLFWYQQALGQGPEFLTYFQNEAQLDKSGLPSDRFFAERPEGSVSTLKIQRTQQEDSAVYLCASSRNTGVQPQHFGDGTRLSIL.

V usage is TRBV30 and J usage is TRBJ1-3, with a possible D match to TRBD1 (5 bases). Trimming stripped 4 bases from V and 4 bases from J, with 8 bases between. This CDR3 spans 12 amino acids. Germline CDR1 reads GTSNPN; CDR2 reads SVGIG (reference sequence). The CDR3 loop reads CAWTRVGNTIYF. The CDR3 DNA is TGTGCCTGGACCAGGGTCGGAAACACCATATATTTT.